This T cell receptor beta chain was found in a study of OX40 agonist ivuxolimab in advanced cancers. About the study: Patients in the trial were receiving intravenous ivuxolimab every 2 weeks, at doses of 0.01 to 10 mg/kg.

Blood got drawn at baseline, again on cycle 4 day 1, and then on cycle 7 day 1. Study results and limitations: Antigen specificity of clonally expanded peripheral T cells was not established. There was clonal expansion of CD4+ and CD8+ blood T cells by week 6 at 0.1 to 3.0 mg/kg.

Notes on this clone: Its antigen is not identified.

Libraries were prepared by immunoSEQ multiplex PCR; TCRdb keeps only in-frame clonotypes and omits some of them. The sample holds 130,000 or so clones, 80% to 95% seen once. This TCR was recovered from an adult with an advanced solid tumor such as melanoma, head and neck, liver or kidney cancer. The input for sequencing was CD4+ or CD8+ T cells sorted from blood, taken in a trial of the OX40 agonist ivuxolimab.

CDR3: CASSSWGTGTSAGYTF. The CDR3 bases are TGTGCCAGCAGTTCGTGGGGGACAGGGACGTCGGCTGGCTACACCTTC. The chain has TRBV6-6 and TRBJ1-2, with TRBD1 matching over 9 bases. CDR1 MNHNY and CDR2 SVGAGI come from the germline V gene (reference sequence). This CDR3 contains 16 residues. Unmatched junction bases numbered 13, after V lost 4 bases and J lost 7 bases.